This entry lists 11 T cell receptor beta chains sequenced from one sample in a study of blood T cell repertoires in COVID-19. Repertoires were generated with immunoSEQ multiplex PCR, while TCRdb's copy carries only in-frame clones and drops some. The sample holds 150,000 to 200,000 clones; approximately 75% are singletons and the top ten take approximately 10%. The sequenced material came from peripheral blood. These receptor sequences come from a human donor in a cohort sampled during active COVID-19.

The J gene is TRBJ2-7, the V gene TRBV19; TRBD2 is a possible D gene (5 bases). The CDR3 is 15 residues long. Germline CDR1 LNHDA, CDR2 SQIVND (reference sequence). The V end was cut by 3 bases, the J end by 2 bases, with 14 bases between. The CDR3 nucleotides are TGTGCCAGTAGTATCAGAGGGCCGACGGCCTACGAGCAGTACTTC. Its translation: CASSIRGPTAYEQYF.

This CDR3 is CASSRRAGGNTEAFF. CDR3 DNA: TGTGCCAGCAGCCGACGAGCGGGTGGCAACACTGAAGCTTTCTTT. The chain is built from TRBV3-1 (or the pseudogene TRBV3-2) and TRBJ1-1; D is undetermined. V lost 4 bases to trimming and J lost 2 bases, with 14 bases between them. Germline CDR1 and CDR2: LGHDT and YNNKEL (reference sequence). The CDR3 covers 15 residues.

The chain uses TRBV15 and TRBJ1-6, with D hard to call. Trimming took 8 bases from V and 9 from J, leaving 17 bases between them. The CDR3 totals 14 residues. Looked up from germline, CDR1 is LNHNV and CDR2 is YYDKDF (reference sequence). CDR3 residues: CATRPRGTISPLHF. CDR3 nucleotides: TGTGCCACCCGGCCCCGGGGTACAATTTCACCCCTCCACTTT. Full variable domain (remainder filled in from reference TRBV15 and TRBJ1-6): DAMVIQNPRYQVTQFGKPVTLSCSQTLNHNVMYWYQQKSSQAPKLLFHYYDKDFNNEADTPDNFQSRRPNTSFCFLDIRSPGLGDTAMYLCATRPRGTISPLHFGNGTRLTVT.

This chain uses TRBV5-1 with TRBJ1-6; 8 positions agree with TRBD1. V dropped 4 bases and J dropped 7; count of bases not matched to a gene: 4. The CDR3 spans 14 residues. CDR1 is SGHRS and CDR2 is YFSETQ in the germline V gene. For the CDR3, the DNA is TGCGCCAGCAGCGTGGACAGGGTGAATTCACCCCTCCACTTT. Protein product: CASSVDRVNSPLHF.

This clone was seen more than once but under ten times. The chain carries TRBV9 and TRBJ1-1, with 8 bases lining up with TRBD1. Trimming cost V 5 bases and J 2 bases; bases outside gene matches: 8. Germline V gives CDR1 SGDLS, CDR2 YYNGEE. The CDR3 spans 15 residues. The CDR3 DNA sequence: TGTGCCAGCAGACCAGGGGGCAGTATAAACACTGAAGCTTTCTTT. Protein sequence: CASRPGGSINTEAFF.

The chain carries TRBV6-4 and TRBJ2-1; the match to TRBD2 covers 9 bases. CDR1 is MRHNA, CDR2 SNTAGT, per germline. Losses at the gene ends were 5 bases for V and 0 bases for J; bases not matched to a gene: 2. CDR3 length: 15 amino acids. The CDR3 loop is CASSSGLASYNEQFF. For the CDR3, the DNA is TGTGCCAGCAGTTCGGGACTAGCCTCCTACAATGAGCAGTTCTTC.

In DNA, the CDR3 is TGTGCCAGCAGCCCTTCGGGACAGGGCCCCTACGAGCAGTACTTC. Translating it yields CASSPSGQGPYEQYF. The chain couples TRBV7-9 to TRBJ2-7, with 9 bases that match TRBD1. The CDR3 has 15 amino acids. The ends lost 5 bases at V and 2 bases at J; junction bases unmatched: 7. Germline loops: CDR1 SEHNR, CDR2 FQNEAQ (reference sequence).

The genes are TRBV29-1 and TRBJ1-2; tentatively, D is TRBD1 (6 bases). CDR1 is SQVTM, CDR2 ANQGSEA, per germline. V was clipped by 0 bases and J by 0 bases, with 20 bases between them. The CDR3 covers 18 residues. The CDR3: CSVEDRPPRTEANYGYTF. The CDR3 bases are TGCAGCGTTGAAGATAGGCCGCCCCGGACAGAAGCTAACTATGGCTACACCTTC. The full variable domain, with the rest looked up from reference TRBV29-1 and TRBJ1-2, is SAVISQKPSRDICQRGTSLTIQCQVDSQVTMMFWYRQQPGQSLTLIATANQGSEATYESGFVIDKFPISRPNLTFSTLTVSNMSPEDSSIYLCSVEDRPPRTEANYGYTFGSGTRLTVV.

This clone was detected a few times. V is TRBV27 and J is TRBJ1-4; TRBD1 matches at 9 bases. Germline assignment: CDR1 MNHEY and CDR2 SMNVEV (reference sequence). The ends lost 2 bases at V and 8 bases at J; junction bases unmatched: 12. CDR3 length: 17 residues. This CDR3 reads CASSLRTGGVRGEKLFF. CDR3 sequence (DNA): TGTGCCAGCAGTTTACGTACAGGGGGCGTCCGAGGAGAAAAACTGTTTTTT.

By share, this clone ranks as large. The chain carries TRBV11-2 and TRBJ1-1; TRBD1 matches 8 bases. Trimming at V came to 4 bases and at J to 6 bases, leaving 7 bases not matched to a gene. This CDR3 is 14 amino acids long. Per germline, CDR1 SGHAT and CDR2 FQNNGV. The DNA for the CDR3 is TGTGCCAGCAGCTCGACAGGGGATTCAGCTGAAGCTTTCTTT. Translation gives CASSSTGDSAEAFF.

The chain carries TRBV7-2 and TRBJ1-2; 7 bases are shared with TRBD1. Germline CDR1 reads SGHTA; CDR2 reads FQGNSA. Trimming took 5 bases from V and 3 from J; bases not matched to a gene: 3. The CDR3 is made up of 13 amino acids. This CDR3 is CASSLDRDYGYTF. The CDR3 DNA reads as TGTGCCAGCAGCCTCGACAGGGACTATGGCTACACCTTC.